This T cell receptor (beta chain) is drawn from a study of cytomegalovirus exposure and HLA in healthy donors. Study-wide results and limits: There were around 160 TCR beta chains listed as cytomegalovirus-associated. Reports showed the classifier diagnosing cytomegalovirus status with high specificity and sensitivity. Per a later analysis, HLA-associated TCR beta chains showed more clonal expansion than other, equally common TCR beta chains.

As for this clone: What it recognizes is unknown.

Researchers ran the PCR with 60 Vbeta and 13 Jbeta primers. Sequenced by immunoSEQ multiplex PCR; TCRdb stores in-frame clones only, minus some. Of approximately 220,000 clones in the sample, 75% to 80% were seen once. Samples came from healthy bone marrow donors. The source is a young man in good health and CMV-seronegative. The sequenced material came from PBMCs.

The CDR3 loop is CASSPGADRARGYTF. DNA of the CDR3: TGTGCCAGCAGCCCCGGGGCAGACAGGGCGCGTGGCTACACCTTC. The J gene is TRBJ1-2, the V gene TRBV7-2; TRBD1 agrees at 7 bases. The CDR3 runs 15 residues. CDR1 and CDR2 (germline): SGHTA, FQGNSA. Unmatched junction bases numbered 13, after V lost 5 bases and J lost 7 bases.